The T cell receptor (beta chain) described here comes from a study of blood T cell repertoires in COVID-19 (dated by TCRdb to 2018 to 2020). At the level of the whole study: Samples from collaborators originated in the United States, Italy and Spain and spanned both the acute and convalescent phases of COVID-19. Nearly every sample came with metadata listing a de-identified subject ID, COVID-19 status, age in years and sex. The repertoires were made available in a free public database intended to serve as a resource for research on the immune response to SARS-CoV-2. HLA class I and class II types, where available, came from metadata supplied by the sample provider rather than from assay-based typing. Deeply sampled blood TCRbeta repertoires from subjects exposed to, actively infected with, or recovered from COVID-19 were included in the dataset. Samples came from the ongoing ImmuneRACE study (first 160 participants) plus 1,254 subjects from 6 global collaborators. The prospective study material was composed of cDNA or gDNA derived from T cells, B-cell-depleted T cells, or PBMCs. Results and caveats for the whole study, not just this receptor: How much clinical and demographic metadata was included differed by source and by participant, and the metadata was provided uncurated.

The CDR3, from cysteine to phenylalanine, totals 15 residues. The kept DNA is CDR3 alone, 45 bases in frame from the first base. For CDR1 and CDR2, the germline V gene lists SGHAT and FQNNGV. V and J are trimmed by 4 bases and 9 bases, and the gene matches miss 7 bases of the junction. TCRbeta CDR3 regions were amplified from genomic DNA using the immunoSEQ Assay, a bias-controlled multiplex PCR. As for the original processing: Nucleated cell counts per sample were estimated from amplification of reference gene primers within the assay. Sequence reads were collapsed and filtered to measure the absolute abundance of every unique TCRbeta CDR3 rearrangement. For each sample, productive Simpson clonality was calculated by taking the square root of Simpson's diversity index across productive rearrangements. What TCRdb holds here is the immuneACCESS table cut down to in-frame rearrangements. Part of the clones is not present; checked against another copy, under half of the missing clones reflect an unresolved V gene, and the others are unexplained. The V and J calls and the clone size are those of that table, but D and trimming were determined from the DNA. In this sample the table shows 100,000 to 140,000 clones, over 60% of which occur a single time. The ten biggest clones cover around 4.4% of the sample.

Collaborating institutions collected whole blood in K2EDTA tubes following their own protocols. For TCRbeta analysis, collaborators shipped samples as frozen whole blood, isolated PBMCs, or DNA extracted from either of those sample types. Comment on this clone: Its antigen is unknown. No qualities accompany the bases; no much larger clone lies one base away.

Sequencing was carried out using peripheral blood. Rearrangement joined TRBV11-2 to TRBJ1-6, and TRBD1 aligns with 9 junction nucleotides. The sequence was obtained from a man between 65 and 85 years old with acute or convalescent COVID-19. The bases read TGTGCCAGCAGCTCAACACAGGGGGCTGGTTCACCCCTCCACTTT. Its coded protein is CASSSTQGAGSPLHF.